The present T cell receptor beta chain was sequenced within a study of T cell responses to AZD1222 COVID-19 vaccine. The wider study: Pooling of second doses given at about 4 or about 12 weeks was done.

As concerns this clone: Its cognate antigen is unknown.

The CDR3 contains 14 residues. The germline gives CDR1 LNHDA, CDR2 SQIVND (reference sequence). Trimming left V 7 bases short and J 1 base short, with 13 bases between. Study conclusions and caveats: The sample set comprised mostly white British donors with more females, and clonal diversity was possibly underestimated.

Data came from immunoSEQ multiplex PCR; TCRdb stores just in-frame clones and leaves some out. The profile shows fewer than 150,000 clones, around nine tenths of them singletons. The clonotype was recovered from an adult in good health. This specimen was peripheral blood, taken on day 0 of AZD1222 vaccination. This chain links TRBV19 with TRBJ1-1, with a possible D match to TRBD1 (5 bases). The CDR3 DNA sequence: TGTGCCAGTACCTGGCGGGGGGGGAACACTGAAGCTTTCTTT. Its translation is CASTWRGGNTEAFF.